These 25 T cell receptor beta chains were sequenced from one sample in a study of cytomegalovirus exposure and HLA in healthy donors. This PCR relied on a set of 60 Vbeta primers and 13 Jbeta primers. Sequencing used immunoSEQ multiplex PCR; TCRdb keeps in-frame clones, though not all of them. Of more than 95,000 clones listed, about a sixth are singletons. The material sequenced was PBMCs. The source is a female donor in good health and CMV-seropositive.

A few counts support this clone. V and J are TRBV6-5 and TRBJ2-7, with D possibly TRBD1 on 5 matching bases. The CDR3 length is 13 residues. V was cut by 6 bases and J by 0 bases, with 9 bases left in between. Germline V CDR1 and CDR2: MNHEY, SVGAGI. The CDR3 reads CASRSTDSYEQYF. CDR3 sequence (DNA): TGTGCCAGCAGATCGACAGACTCCTACGAGCAGTACTTC.

The rearrangement links TRBV9 to TRBJ2-5; 9 bases fit TRBD2. The V and J ends lost 7 bases and 4 bases, in that order; junction bases with no gene match: 5. This CDR3 spans 13 amino acids. Germline V lookup: CDR1 SGDLS, CDR2 YYNGEE. CDR3 in amino acids: CASQGGGGETQYF. The CDR3 DNA is TGTGCCAGCCAGGGCGGGGGGGGAGAGACCCAGTACTTC.

Here the CDR3 DNA reads TGCGCCAGCAGCTTGGATGAGGGCAGCGGTGAAAAACTGTTTTTT. Its protein product is CASSLDEGSGEKLFF. V usage is TRBV5-1 and J usage is TRBJ1-4; D unresolved. Germline V gene sequence: CDR1 SGHRS, CDR2 YFSETQ. The CDR3 is 15 residues long. V was cut by 0 bases and J by 7 bases, with 13 bases left in between.

This clone was counted only a few times. The gene calls are TRBV27 and TRBJ1-5, with a weak D call TRBD1 (6 bases). V lost 1 base, J lost 3 bases, and 22 bases lay in between. Germline V CDR1 and CDR2: MNHEY, SMNVEV (reference sequence). This CDR3 contains 19 residues. The CDR3 bases are TGTGCCAGCAGTTTATTCGCTTTGTCAGGGGTATCGAACAATCAGCCCCAGCATTTT. This encodes CASSLFALSGVSNNQPQHF.

This clone was counted a few times. The chain uses TRBV4-3 and TRBJ2-2; a weak D match, TRBD1 (6 bases). CDR1 is LGHNA, CDR2 YSLEER, per germline. V lost 4 bases and J lost 0, with 6 bases in between. The CDR3 contains 14 residues. The CDR3 reads CASSRTANTGELFF. Written as DNA, the CDR3 is TGCGCCAGCAGCCGGACAGCGAACACCGGGGAGCTGTTTTTT.

The chain is built from TRBV4-3 and TRBJ1-4; maybe TRBD1 (5 bases). Germline CDR1 reads LGHNA; CDR2 reads YSLEER. This CDR3 contains 16 residues. The germline V and J ends were trimmed by 1 base and 6 bases, with 15 bases remaining between them. In DNA form, the CDR3 reads TGCGCCAGCAGCCAAGTCAGCGACAGCTTATATGAAAAACTGTTTTTT. Protein: CASSQVSDSLYEKLFF.

This clone occurred a few times. CDR3 nucleotides: TGCAGCGTTGAAGGGGGGGACCCTAATGAAAAACTGTTTTTT. This gives the protein CSVEGGDPNEKLFF. This rearrangement joins TRBV29-1 to TRBJ1-4; D possibly corresponds to TRBD1 (5 bases). The CDR3 runs to 14 residues. CDR1 is SQVTM, CDR2 ANQGSEA, per germline. Trimming took 1 base from V and 3 from J, leaving 9 bases between them.

The V call is TRBV7-9, the J call TRBJ1-4; D remains unclear. CDR3 size: 18 residues. The V gene lost 5 bases and the J gene lost 0 bases, with 19 bases spanning the gap. CDR1 and CDR2 (germline): SEHNR, FQNEAQ (reference sequence). The CDR3 nucleotides read TGTGCCAGCAGCGGAACCGTCCTTGGGAGATCAACTAATGAAAAACTGTTTTTT. This codes for CASSGTVLGRSTNEKLFF.

The rearrangement uses TRBV18 and TRBJ1-5; 12 nucleotides align to TRBD1. Germline lookup yields CDR1 KGHSH and CDR2 LQKENI. J was trimmed by 4 bases and V by 4 bases; bases with no gene match: 5. This CDR3 is 16 amino acids long. CDR3 DNA: TGTGCCAGCTCACGGGGACAGGGGGCGGGAAATCAGCCCCAGCATTTT. This encodes CASSRGQGAGNQPQHF. The complete variable domain, with remaining parts taken from reference TRBV18 and TRBJ1-5, reads NAGVMQNPRHLVRRRGQEARLRCSPMKGHSHVYWYRQLPEEGLKFMVYLQKENIIDESGMPKERFSAEFPKEGPSILRIQQVVRGDSAAYFCASSRGQGAGNQPQHFGDGTRLSIL.

This clone was observed a handful of times. This sequence joins TRBV30 and TRBJ2-1; 7 nucleotides align to TRBD2. The trim removed 0 bases at V and 2 bases at J, leaving 1 base unmatched. Germline V gene sequence: CDR1 GTSNPN, CDR2 SVGIG (reference sequence). The CDR3 sequence is 14 residues long. DNA for the CDR3: TGTGCCTGGAGTGTGGGGGGGACCTACAATGAGCAGTTCTTC. This codes for CAWSVGGTYNEQFF.

In its sample, this clone was seen a few times. The rearrangement links TRBV7-9 to TRBJ1-2, with 7 bases identical to TRBD1. V trimming: 1 base; J trimming: 2 bases; junction bases outside the gene matches: 4. The CDR3 sequence is 15 residues long. In germline, CDR1 is SEHNR, CDR2 FQNEAQ (reference sequence). The chain's CDR3 is CASSLERQGNYGYTF. The CDR3 DNA follows: TGTGCCAGCAGCTTAGAAAGACAGGGCAACTATGGCTACACCTTC.

This clone was seen a few times. This chain connects TRBV9 to TRBJ1-1; TRBD1 might be the D (6 bases). Trimming shortened V by 3 bases and J by 4 bases, and 10 bases separated the two germline ends. CDR3 size: 13 residues. Germline loops: CDR1 SGDLS, CDR2 YYNGEE. The CDR3 loop is CASSAGTLTEAFF. The CDR3, as DNA: TGTGCCAGCAGCGCCGGGACACTCACTGAAGCTTTCTTT.

This clone was seen only a few times. This chain connects TRBV2 to TRBJ1-1; 9 bases are shared with TRBD1. Trimming removed 5 bases from V and 3 bases from J; junction bases left unmatched: 4. This CDR3 has 14 residues. Looked up from germline, CDR1 is SNHLY and CDR2 is FYNNEI. CDR3 sequence (DNA): TGTGCCAGCAGTACAGGGGGCGCGCACACTGAAGCTTTCTTT. Protein product: CASSTGGAHTEAFF.

The chain employs TRBV4-1 and TRBJ2-1, with D possibly being TRBD2 (6 bases). Per germline, CDR1 MGHRA and CDR2 YSYEKL. This CDR3 is 18 amino acids long. V was trimmed by 1 base and J by 0 bases, leaving 16 bases between them. CDR3 nucleotides: TGCGCCAGCAGCCAAGCGGCGGCTAGCGTTCGCTCCTACAATGAGCAGTTCTTC. Its translation is CASSQAAASVRSYNEQFF.

This clone has just a few counts. The rearrangement links TRBV5-4 to TRBJ2-7; 10 positions match TRBD2. Germline V gives CDR1 SGHNT, CDR2 YYREEE (reference sequence). V lost 4 bases to trimming and J lost 0 bases; unmatched junction nucleotides: 10. The CDR3 runs to 17 residues. DNA of the CDR3: TGTGCCAGCAGCCCTGGGCTAGCGGGAGCAGTCTCCTACGAGCAGTACTTC. It codes for CASSPGLAGAVSYEQYF.

The chain uses TRBV5-1 and TRBJ2-1, with TRBD2 identical over 15 bases. V shed 0 bases and J 8 bases; nucleotides not matched to a gene: 3. The CDR3 is made up of 16 amino acids. Germline values: CDR1 SGHRS, CDR2 YFSETQ. The CDR3 region is CASSLAGLAGGYEQFF. CDR3 nucleotides: TGCGCCAGCAGCTTGGCCGGACTAGCGGGAGGGTATGAGCAGTTCTTC.

The chain has TRBV30 and TRBJ1-1; perhaps TRBD1 as D (6 bases). CDR3 length: 11 amino acids. V was shortened by 3 bases and J by 5 bases, with 7 bases between the two germline ends. The germline gives CDR1 GTSNPN, CDR2 SVGIG (reference sequence). This CDR3 reads CAWRGGTEAFF. The CDR3, as DNA: TGTGCCTGGAGAGGGGGAACTGAAGCTTTCTTT. Full variable domain (remainder filled in from reference TRBV30 and TRBJ1-1): SQTIHQWPATLVQPVGSPLSLECTVEGTSNPNLYWYRQAAGRGLQLLFYSVGIGQISSEVPQNLSASRPQDRQFILSSKKLLLSDSGFYLCAWRGGTEAFFGQGTRLTVV.

This clone was detected a few times. V gene TRBV25-1 combines with J gene TRBJ1-2; 7 bases are shared with TRBD1. Trimming at V came to 3 bases and at J to 9 bases, leaving 10 bases not matched to a gene. The V gene's germline CDR1 is MGHDK and CDR2 SYGVNS. This CDR3 is built from 14 residues. The CDR3 loop reads CASSDVRGQESYTF. The CDR3 nucleotides are TGTGCCAGCAGTGATGTTAGGGGGCAAGAGAGCTACACCTTC.

This clone was detected a few times. The V call is TRBV28, the J call TRBJ2-1, with 9 nucleotides matching TRBD2. After removal of 7 bases from V and 4 bases from J, the junction contained 11 bases not matched to a gene. The CDR3 totals 16 residues. Germline lookup yields CDR1 MDHEN and CDR2 SYDVKM. The CDR3 reads CASIYGSGSGYNEQFF. The CDR3 DNA reads as TGTGCCAGCATCTATGGTAGCGGGAGTGGGTACAATGAGCAGTTCTTC.

This sequence joins TRBV18 and TRBJ2-7; D is uncertain. The CDR3 contains 13 residues. The germline gives CDR1 KGHSH, CDR2 LQKENI. The V gene lost 6 bases and the J gene lost 1 base, with 10 bases spanning the gap. As DNA, the CDR3 is TGTGCCAGCTCTCCTTATGAGTCCTACGAGCAGTACTTC. Amino acids: CASSPYESYEQYF.

The rearrangement uses TRBV12-5 and TRBJ2-3; TRBD2 aligns across 9 bases. V gave up 1 base and J gave up 1 base; unmatched junction bases: 9. The CDR3 totals 18 residues. Per germline, CDR1 LGHNT and CDR2 FRNRAP. The CDR3 bases are TGTGCTAGTGGTTTGGGACTGACTAGCGGCGGCGGCACAGATACGCAGTATTTT. This codes for CASGLGLTSGGGTDTQYF.

This chain links TRBV28 with TRBJ1-5, with 9 bases aligning to TRBD1. The length of the CDR3 is 17 residues. Germline V gene sequence: CDR1 MDHEN, CDR2 SYDVKM. Trimming removed 7 bases from V and 5 bases from J; junction bases left unmatched: 15. CDR3 protein: CASKKTPRQGVYQPQHF. The CDR3 nucleotides are TGTGCCAGCAAAAAAACCCCGCGACAGGGGGTCTATCAGCCCCAGCATTTT.

The CDR3 DNA reads TGTGCCTGGAGATCCTTCTCGACTCTAAACGAGCAGTACTTC. This translates into CAWRSFSTLNEQYF. The chain is built from TRBV30 and TRBJ2-7, with no clear D. Per germline, CDR1 GTSNPN and CDR2 SVGIG (reference sequence). The CDR3 runs to 14 residues. Trimming took 3 bases from V and 5 from J, leaving 17 bases between them.

The chain couples TRBV11-2 to TRBJ2-3; 11 positions agree with TRBD2. This CDR3 is 17 amino acids long. Germline CDR1 and CDR2: SGHAT and FQNNGV. Trimming removed 4 bases from V and 3 bases from J; junction bases left unmatched: 9. CDR3 amino acids: CASSSGTLAGGTDTQYF. The CDR3 DNA follows: TGTGCCAGCAGCTCAGGCACTCTAGCGGGGGGAACAGATACGCAGTATTTT.

There are a few counts of this clone. The chain couples TRBV5-4 to TRBJ2-7; 10 bases align to TRBD2. The germline V gene encodes CDR1 SGHNT and CDR2 YYREEE (reference sequence). The CDR3 extends over 16 amino acids. Losses at the gene ends were 4 bases for V and 0 bases for J; bases not matched to a gene: 7. CDR3 amino acids: CASSPNSGRSSYEQYF. The CDR3 nucleotides are TGTGCCAGCAGCCCTAATAGCGGGAGGAGCTCCTACGAGCAGTACTTC.